Listed here are 11 T cell receptor beta chains from one sample, sequenced in a study of shared clonotypes between healthy human individuals (dated by TCRdb to about 2020). Library generation was performed with the immunoSEQ multiplex PCR assay. TCRdb's version of the immuneACCESS table is confined to in-frame rearrangements and falls short of the full clone set. An unresolved V gene accounts for under half of the shortfall where checked; the remainder is of unknown origin. Counted in this sample were a few million clones; more than 80% of them appeared once. The ten most abundant clones make up 0.11% to 0.15% of the sample. Material for sequencing was naive CD4+ T cells sorted from blood. Reading the label with the study, this specimen's cell subset or site is: CD45RA+ positively selected. Every receptor here comes from a young man in good health.

Only one count was recorded for this clone. The chain recombines TRBV7-9 with TRBJ1-1, with 10 bases fitting TRBD1. CDR3 length equals 17 residues. The V gene's germline CDR1 is SEHNR and CDR2 FQNEAQ (reference sequence). The trim removed 1 base at V and 5 bases at J, leaving 10 bases unmatched. CDR3 coding DNA: TGTGCCAGCAGCTTAGGGATCCGGGACAGGGGAGGAACTGAAGCTTTCTTT. Residues: CASSLGIRDRGGTEAFF.

This CDR3 reads CASTRTGNNYGYTF. The CDR3 DNA sequence: TGTGCCAGCACTAGGACAGGGAACAACTATGGCTACACCTTC. V gene TRBV6-5 combines with J gene TRBJ1-2; 8 nucleotides align to TRBD1. This CDR3 spans 14 amino acids. The germline CDR1 and CDR2 sequences are MNHEY and SVGAGI. Germline trimming cut 7 bases from V and 2 bases from J; bases unmatched to any gene: 6.

The V and J genes are TRBV30 and TRBJ2-3, with TRBD2 as a possible D gene (6 bases). Deletions cut 3 bases from V and 5 bases from J, with 15 bases between. The germline V gene encodes CDR1 GTSNPN and CDR2 SVGIG (reference sequence). The CDR3 spans 14 residues. CDR3 nucleotide sequence: TGTGCCTGGAGCCTTTTCGGGAGTGGAGATACGCAGTATTTT. Its protein product is CAWSLFGSGDTQYF.

V usage is TRBV5-6 and J usage is TRBJ1-3; TRBD1 aligns across 7 bases. In germline, CDR1 is SGHDT, CDR2 YYEEEE. The CDR3 runs to 16 residues. After removal of 4 bases from V and 0 bases from J, the junction contained 7 bases not matched to a gene. CDR3 sequence reads: CASSTQTGFSGNTIYF. In DNA form, the CDR3 reads TGTGCCAGCAGCACCCAGACAGGGTTCTCTGGAAACACCATATATTTT.

This clone was detected once. A read error may account for a junction end that differs from germline. This rearrangement joins TRBV6-6 to TRBJ1-2, with 8 positions matching TRBD1. The CDR3 loop spans 15 amino acids. Germline loops: CDR1 MNHNY, CDR2 SVGAGI (reference sequence). Here the CDR3 reads CASSYIVSQGAHSWF. DNA for the CDR3: TGTGCCAGCAGTTATATTGTCTCGCAGGGGGCACATTCCTGGTTC.

This chain links TRBV5-5 with TRBJ2-3, with D tentatively TRBD1 or TRBD2 (5 bases each). The ends were cut back, 4 bases at V and 5 bases at J, with 14 bases in the middle. The CDR3 has 14 residues. Per germline, CDR1 SGHKS and CDR2 YYEKEE (reference sequence). The CDR3 bases are TGTGCCAGCAGCGTGGGACGAACAATAGATACGCAGTATTTT. It encodes CASSVGRTIDTQYF. The variable domain in full, with the rest retrieved from reference TRBV5-5 and TRBJ2-3, is DAGVTQSPTHLIKTRGQQVTLRCSPISGHKSVSWYQQVLGQGPQFIFQYYEKEERGRGNFPDRFSARQFPNYSSELNVNALLLGDSALYLCASSVGRTIDTQYFGPGTRLTVL.

On this clone itself: This specimen includes other DNA sequences encoding the same CDR3. The chain couples TRBV27 to TRBJ1-6; no clear D gene. Per the germline V gene, CDR1 is MNHEY and CDR2 is SMNVEV (reference sequence). Trimming shortened V by 2 bases and J by 4 bases, and 6 bases separated the two germline ends. This CDR3 region has 14 residues. The CDR3 sequence: CASSLGSYNSPLHF. The CDR3 nucleotides are TGTGCCAGCAGTTTAGGGTCGTATAATTCACCCCTCCACTTT.

The gene calls are TRBV27 and TRBJ2-1; D is unresolved. Trimming stripped 8 bases from V and 9 bases from J, with 11 bases between. Germline CDR1 is MNHEY and CDR2 is SMNVEV (reference sequence). The length of the CDR3 is 11 residues. CDR3 protein: CASGWVSEQFF. CDR3 DNA: TGTGCCAGCGGATGGGTGAGTGAGCAGTTCTTC.

This chain uses TRBV7-9 with TRBJ1-1; 8 bases match TRBD1. Germline CDR1 SEHNR, CDR2 FQNEAQ (reference sequence). The CDR3 loop spans 14 amino acids. V lost 4 bases and J lost 5; bases outside the gene matches: 6. The CDR3 here is CASSSGQGWTEAFF. CDR3 coding DNA: TGTGCCAGCAGCTCAGGACAGGGATGGACTGAAGCTTTCTTT. The variable domain in full, with the rest retrieved from reference TRBV7-9 and TRBJ1-1, is DTGVSQNPRHKITKRGQNVTFRCDPISEHNRLYWYRQTLGQGPEFLTYFQNEAQLEKSRLLSDRFSAERPKGSFSTLEIQRTEQGDSAMYLCASSSGQGWTEAFFGQGTRLTVV.

The chain has TRBV29-1 and TRBJ2-1; TRBD2 agrees at 10 bases. The CDR3 is 17 amino acids. V lost 3 bases, J lost 6 bases, and 14 bases stayed unmatched. Germline CDR1 SQVTM, CDR2 ANQGSEA. This chain's CDR3 is CSVDGVKLAGSSNEQFF. The CDR3, as DNA: TGCAGCGTTGATGGGGTCAAACTAGCGGGAAGCTCCAATGAGCAGTTCTTC.

The chain recombines TRBV13 with TRBJ2-4; D call uncertain. Trimming pared 0 bases from V and 0 bases from J, leaving 12 bases between. The CDR3 contains 17 residues. CDR1 PRHDT and CDR2 FYEKMQ come from the germline V gene (reference sequence). CDR3 bases: TGTGCCAGCAGCTTAGGCTTGGTGTTACTAGCCAAAAACATTCAGTACTTC. Translated, it gives CASSLGLVLLAKNIQYF.